These T cell receptor beta chains were read from a single sample in a study of T-cell memory formation after mild COVID-19. Using its own MiXCR run on the 5' RACE reads, TCRdb lists one record per CDR3 protein. The sample includes under 450,000 distinct CDR3 sequences, around 15% of them seen just once. The specimen sequenced was PBMCs or a T cell subset sorted from them (not recorded which). The receptor source for this set is a man younger than 35 who had mild COVID-19 (a few samples of this study predate the infection). Cell type and time point are not known. Each CDR3 is given with its conserved first and last residue. Each record gives: CDR3 protein, V gene, J gene, clone size. Clone size is given for some rows only: seen once, a few or many times, or a class if the clone is expanded.

CDR3 protein: CASRVRQGAGSPLHF
V gene: TRBV28
J gene: TRBJ1-6
clone size: few

CDR3 protein: CASSDPGTGASEQYF
V gene: TRBV5-1
J gene: TRBJ2-7
clone size: NA

CDR3 protein: CASSLQQGAEVF
V gene: TRBV4-1
J gene: TRBJ1-1
clone size: many

CDR3 protein: CASSLGVPYGYTF
V gene: TRBV7-2
J gene: TRBJ1-2
clone size: few

CDR3 protein: CSAVTGVRYTF
V gene: TRBV20-1
J gene: TRBJ1-2
clone size: NA

CDR3 protein: CASMGMGSSYEQYF
V gene: TRBV6-1
J gene: TRBJ2-7
clone size: few

CDR3 protein: CASRTGAVGNQPQHF
V gene: TRBV12-3/TRBV12-4
J gene: TRBJ1-5
clone size: NA

CDR3 protein: CASSSFSGNQPQHF
V gene: TRBV5-6
J gene: TRBJ1-5
clone size: few

CDR3 protein: CASSSYGQGFLSGNTIYF
V gene: TRBV7-2
J gene: TRBJ1-3
clone size: NA

CDR3 protein: CSARGSGYNEQFF
V gene: TRBV20-1
J gene: TRBJ2-1
clone size: many

CDR3 protein: CASSSGHSTSTDTQYF
V gene: TRBV7-2
J gene: TRBJ2-3
clone size: few

CDR3 protein: CASSVGQGAGSNQPQHF
V gene: TRBV2
J gene: TRBJ1-5
clone size: few

CDR3 protein: CASRLSGANVLTF
V gene: TRBV27
J gene: TRBJ2-6
clone size: many

CDR3 protein: CASSPPYRGGGYNEKLFF
V gene: TRBV18
J gene: TRBJ1-4
clone size: once

CDR3 protein: CASSGAVRGLAKNIQYF
V gene: TRBV6-1
J gene: TRBJ2-4
clone size: many

CDR3 protein: CASSYSDFTDTQYF
V gene: TRBV6-5
J gene: TRBJ2-3
clone size: many

CDR3 protein: CASSEYRTTYEQYF
V gene: TRBV2
J gene: TRBJ2-7
clone size: NA

CDR3 protein: CASSLPPTSAETQYF
V gene: TRBV5-6
J gene: TRBJ2-5
clone size: NA

CDR3 protein: CASSGGGRNTIYF
V gene: TRBV9
J gene: TRBJ1-3
clone size: NA

CDR3 protein: CASRLQDPYTGELFF
V gene: TRBV7-9
J gene: TRBJ2-2
clone size: few

CDR3 protein: CASSQDWGTDGYTF
V gene: TRBV7-9
J gene: TRBJ1-2
clone size: NA

CDR3 protein: CASSLGDRNTDTQYF
V gene: TRBV5-5
J gene: TRBJ2-3
clone size: NA

CDR3 protein: CASSTGTDDGTQYF
V gene: TRBV12-3/TRBV12-4
J gene: TRBJ2-5
clone size: few

CDR3 protein: CASSFQGAGEQFF
V gene: TRBV7-9
J gene: TRBJ2-1
clone size: NA

CDR3 protein: CASSPRSGGADGEQFF
V gene: TRBV4-2
J gene: TRBJ2-1
clone size: few

CDR3 protein: CASSYAPGAAQYF
V gene: TRBV6-2/TRBV6-3
J gene: TRBJ2-3
clone size: few

CDR3 protein: CASSQEKAGTGGLETQYF
V gene: TRBV4-1
J gene: TRBJ2-5
clone size: many

CDR3 protein: CASSPGHYGYTF
V gene: TRBV3-1
J gene: TRBJ1-2
clone size: many

CDR3 protein: CASSPGWAMNTEAFF
V gene: TRBV5-1
J gene: TRBJ1-1
clone size: few

CDR3 protein: CASSLTSGGAYEQYF
V gene: TRBV5-1
J gene: TRBJ2-7
clone size: NA

CDR3 protein: CASSQELAGFQETQYF
V gene: TRBV4-3
J gene: TRBJ2-5
clone size: NA

CDR3 protein: CSARGDRADTQYF
V gene: TRBV20-1
J gene: TRBJ2-3
clone size: medium-sized

CDR3 protein: CASSPLGQLANYGYTF
V gene: TRBV7-8
J gene: TRBJ1-2
clone size: few

CDR3 protein: CASSQELTSGVTDTQYF
V gene: TRBV4-2
J gene: TRBJ2-3
clone size: NA

CDR3 protein: CASSFREYQETQYF
V gene: TRBV19
J gene: TRBJ2-5
clone size: NA

CDR3 protein: CASSLVGSEAFF
V gene: TRBV12-3/TRBV12-4
J gene: TRBJ1-1
clone size: NA

CDR3 protein: CASGFGVNTEAFF
V gene: TRBV19
J gene: TRBJ1-1
clone size: NA

CDR3 protein: CASTGQFYGYTF
V gene: TRBV7-9
J gene: TRBJ1-2
clone size: NA

CDR3 protein: CASSPSYFGTQYF
V gene: TRBV5-1
J gene: TRBJ2-5
clone size: NA

CDR3 protein: CASSQATTSGGTDTQYF
V gene: TRBV3-1
J gene: TRBJ2-3
clone size: once

CDR3 protein: CASSQVPGGWETQYF
V gene: TRBV4-1
J gene: TRBJ2-5
clone size: few

CDR3 protein: CAISKEGLVNEQFF
V gene: TRBV10-3
J gene: TRBJ2-1
clone size: few

CDR3 protein: CSARAVNNYGYTF
V gene: TRBV20-1
J gene: TRBJ1-2
clone size: few

CDR3 protein: CASSMDDGMRGYTF
V gene: TRBV5-1
J gene: TRBJ1-2
clone size: NA

CDR3 protein: CASSVDGKNNEQFF
V gene: TRBV9
J gene: TRBJ2-1
clone size: NA

CDR3 protein: CASSQPGQNQPQHF
V gene: TRBV6-6
J gene: TRBJ1-5
clone size: NA

CDR3 protein: CASSPGRAYEQYF
V gene: TRBV6-6
J gene: TRBJ2-7
clone size: many